This T cell receptor beta chain derives from a study of T cell repertoires in cytomegalovirus infection (dated by TCRdb to the late 2010s). In the study overall: Recently identified HLA-C-restricted CMV epitopes, whose presentation resists viral immunomodulation, were targeted by peptide stimulations together with well-studied HLA-B-restricted epitopes. Donor HLA type was relevant to the analysis, as public TCR beta signatures indicated carriage of CMV infection together with the matching HLA type. Study-wide conclusions, independent of this receptor: The ex vivo response was dominated by HLA-C-restricted CMV-specific TCR beta clonotypes, and the single most frequent clonotype in two of eight donors was supplied by these HLA-C-restricted clonotypes. Carriers of CMV infection plus the relevant HLA type were discriminated by the cumulative frequency of public TCR beta family members in the study cohort and in an independent 352-donor cohort.

Sequencing was performed on an Illumina HiSeq 1500. TCRdb ran its own pipeline on the public reads, namely fastp trimming at Q25 and MiXCR clone calling, and kept in-frame beta chains. Rows merge per CDR3 protein into single entries with the most common DNA and genes. In this sample the table shows fewer than 850,000 distinct CDR3 sequences, approximately 32% of which occur a single time. The ten largest clonotypes hold about 12% of the sample. V loses 2 bases of germline sequence and J loses 5 bases, and the interval between the two ends is 7 bases. Looking up the germline V gene yields CDR1 MNHEY and CDR2 SVGAGI. The CDR3 sequence holds 12 residues, the cysteine and phenylalanine included. Just CDR3 DNA is preserved here, 36 bases in frame from base 1. In the paper's terms, the treatment or condition label means: in vitro stimulation with specific CMV peptide epitopes to enrich CMV-specific T cells.

Turning to this clonotype: Its antigen is not yet known. The record has no base qualities; no much larger clone is one base away.

The sample in question was cultured CD8+ T cells from PBMCs, obtained from culture after CMV antigen stimulation. This TCR was sampled from a human donor in good health (CMV status not recorded). Some clones in this sample may be carry-over from other donors' samples. The rearrangement joined TRBV6-5 to TRBJ2-7, with the D assignment possibly TRBD1 or TRBD2, given 5 matching bases for each. The DNA sequence reads TGTGCCAGCAGTTACGGGGGTCACGAGCAGTACTTC. Its protein is CASSYGGHEQYF.